A selection of T cell receptor beta chains follows, all from one sample in a study of response to subunit inactivated influenza vaccine. In TCRdb, the RT-PCR reads were re-called with MiXCR into one record per CDR3 protein. The sample contains over 400,000 distinct CDR3 sequences, approximately 11% of which appear only once. This material consisted of PBMCs from blood, taken roughly 47 days after vaccination. These receptor sequences come from a man aged 50-60 years who received an inactivated influenza vaccine. Both conserved end residues are part of each CDR3. The order of the fields is J gene, D gene, V gene, clone size, CDR3 protein, CDR3 DNA. D genes are given only for firm matches. For some rows the clone size is stated as once, few or many, or as a class when expanded; others skip it.

j_call: TRBJ2-7; d_call: -; v_call: TRBV7-9; clone_size: many; cdr3_aa: CASSLTQLGTYEQYF; cdr3_nt: TGTGCCAGCAGCTTAACTCAACTAGGGACCTACGAGCAGTACTTC
j_call: TRBJ2-7; d_call: -; v_call: TRBV6-5; clone_size: few; cdr3_aa: CASSYSGGPRTYEQYF; cdr3_nt: TGTGCCAGCAGTTACTCGGGGGGTCCCCGTACCTACGAGCAGTACTTC
j_call: TRBJ2-5; d_call: TRBD1; v_call: TRBV6-2/TRBV6-3; clone_size: few; cdr3_aa: CASRHRDRGYQETQYF; cdr3_nt: TGTGCCAGCAGACACCGGGACAGGGGGTACCAAGAGACCCAGTACTTC
j_call: TRBJ1-2; d_call: -; v_call: TRBV4-3; clone_size: -; cdr3_aa: CASSLQGNGPYTF; cdr3_nt: TGCGCCAGCAGCCTACAGGGAAACGGACCCTACACCTTC
j_call: TRBJ1-1; d_call: -; v_call: TRBV4-1; clone_size: -; cdr3_aa: CASSHGVGRQNTEAFF; cdr3_nt: TGCGCCAGCAGCCACGGTGTGGGGAGGCAGAACACTGAAGCTTTCTTT
j_call: TRBJ2-2; d_call: -; v_call: TRBV10-2; clone_size: -; cdr3_aa: CASSGSALQGTGELFF; cdr3_nt: TGCGCCAGCAGTGGTTCGGCACTCCAAGGAACCGGGGAGCTGTTTTTT
j_call: TRBJ1-1; d_call: -; v_call: TRBV12-3/TRBV12-4; clone_size: few; cdr3_aa: CASSLTASTEAFF; cdr3_nt: TGTGCCAGCAGTTTGACAGCCAGCACTGAAGCTTTCTTT
j_call: TRBJ2-4; d_call: -; v_call: TRBV5-1; clone_size: -; cdr3_aa: CASSLDELGIQYF; cdr3_nt: TGCGCCAGCAGCTTGGACGAGTTGGGCATTCAGTACTTC
j_call: TRBJ2-7; d_call: -; v_call: TRBV21-1; clone_size: few; cdr3_aa: CASSKEGMDGTGDEQYF; cdr3_nt: TGTGCCAGCAGCAAAGAGGGGATGGACGGGACGGGGGACGAGCAGTACTTC
j_call: TRBJ2-5; d_call: TRBD2; v_call: TRBV6-2/TRBV6-3; clone_size: -; cdr3_aa: CASRTPLAGGKETQYF; cdr3_nt: TGTGCCAGCAGGACGCCCCTAGCGGGGGGGAAAGAGACCCAGTACTTC
j_call: TRBJ2-3; d_call: TRBD1; v_call: TRBV11-2; clone_size: few; cdr3_aa: CASSGYRGGDTQYF; cdr3_nt: TGTGCCAGCAGCGGGTACAGGGGCGGGGATACGCAGTATTTT
j_call: TRBJ1-1; d_call: TRBD1; v_call: TRBV29-1; clone_size: few; cdr3_aa: CSAGPQGFWTEAFF; cdr3_nt: TGCAGCGCTGGACCACAGGGGTTTTGGACTGAAGCTTTCTTT
j_call: TRBJ2-3; d_call: TRBD2; v_call: TRBV5-1; clone_size: few; cdr3_aa: CASSLTPPSGGTDTQYF; cdr3_nt: TGCGCCAGCAGCTTAACCCCACCTAGCGGGGGAACAGATACGCAGTATTTT
j_call: TRBJ1-2; d_call: -; v_call: TRBV12-3/TRBV12-4; clone_size: many; cdr3_aa: CASRRASSNYGYTF; cdr3_nt: TGTGCCAGCAGACGGGCTTCCTCTAACTATGGCTACACCTTC
j_call: TRBJ2-1; d_call: -; v_call: TRBV6-1; clone_size: -; cdr3_aa: CASSTPGSGHYNEQFF; cdr3_nt: TGTGCCAGCAGCACGCCGGGCAGCGGACATTACAATGAGCAGTTCTTC
j_call: TRBJ2-7; d_call: TRBD1; v_call: TRBV29-1; clone_size: many; cdr3_aa: CSGQGADLEQYF; cdr3_nt: TGCAGCGGTCAGGGGGCCGACTTGGAGCAGTACTTC
j_call: TRBJ2-5; d_call: TRBD2; v_call: TRBV4-1; clone_size: few; cdr3_aa: CASSPIGLAGVAQYF; cdr3_nt: TGCGCCAGCAGCCCGATTGGACTAGCGGGGGTCGCCCAGTACTTC
j_call: TRBJ2-7; d_call: -; v_call: TRBV11-1; clone_size: many; cdr3_aa: CASSRPGMSYEQYF; cdr3_nt: TGTGCCAGCAGCCGACCGGGGATGTCCTACGAGCAGTACTTC
j_call: TRBJ2-3; d_call: TRBD2; v_call: TRBV6-1; clone_size: many; cdr3_aa: CASSTRLAGGLDTQYF; cdr3_nt: TGTGCCAGCAGTACCAGACTAGCGGGGGGTTTAGATACGCAGTATTTT
j_call: TRBJ2-7; d_call: TRBD1; v_call: TRBV6-1; clone_size: few; cdr3_aa: CASLSLRTGVYEQYF; cdr3_nt: TGTGCCAGCCTTTCCCTTAGGACAGGGGTCTACGAGCAGTACTTC
j_call: TRBJ1-2; d_call: TRBD1; v_call: TRBV20-1; clone_size: -; cdr3_aa: CSAYRGRGGYTF; cdr3_nt: TGCAGTGCTTACAGGGGGCGGGGAGGCTACACCTTC
j_call: TRBJ2-2; d_call: -; v_call: TRBV2; clone_size: -; cdr3_aa: CASKLGDTGELFF; cdr3_nt: TGTGCCAGCAAGCTGGGGGACACCGGGGAGCTGTTTTTT
j_call: TRBJ1-1; d_call: -; v_call: TRBV12-3/TRBV12-4; clone_size: once; cdr3_aa: CASSRGHPGALF; cdr3_nt: TGTGCCAGCAGCCGCGGCCACCCTGGAGCTCTCTTT
j_call: TRBJ2-5; d_call: -; v_call: TRBV2; clone_size: few; cdr3_aa: CASSEWRRRTQYF; cdr3_nt: TGTGCCAGCAGTGAATGGCGGCGGCGGACCCAGTACTTC
j_call: TRBJ2-7; d_call: TRBD1; v_call: TRBV7-9; clone_size: few; cdr3_aa: CASSLAQGQAPEQYF; cdr3_nt: TGTGCCAGCAGCTTAGCCCAGGGACAGGCTCCCGAGCAGTACTTC
j_call: TRBJ2-7; d_call: TRBD2; v_call: TRBV28; clone_size: many; cdr3_aa: CASSLPLTTSGRSSYEQYF; cdr3_nt: TGTGCCAGCAGTTTACCCCTCACGACTAGCGGGAGGTCCTCCTACGAGCAGTACTTC